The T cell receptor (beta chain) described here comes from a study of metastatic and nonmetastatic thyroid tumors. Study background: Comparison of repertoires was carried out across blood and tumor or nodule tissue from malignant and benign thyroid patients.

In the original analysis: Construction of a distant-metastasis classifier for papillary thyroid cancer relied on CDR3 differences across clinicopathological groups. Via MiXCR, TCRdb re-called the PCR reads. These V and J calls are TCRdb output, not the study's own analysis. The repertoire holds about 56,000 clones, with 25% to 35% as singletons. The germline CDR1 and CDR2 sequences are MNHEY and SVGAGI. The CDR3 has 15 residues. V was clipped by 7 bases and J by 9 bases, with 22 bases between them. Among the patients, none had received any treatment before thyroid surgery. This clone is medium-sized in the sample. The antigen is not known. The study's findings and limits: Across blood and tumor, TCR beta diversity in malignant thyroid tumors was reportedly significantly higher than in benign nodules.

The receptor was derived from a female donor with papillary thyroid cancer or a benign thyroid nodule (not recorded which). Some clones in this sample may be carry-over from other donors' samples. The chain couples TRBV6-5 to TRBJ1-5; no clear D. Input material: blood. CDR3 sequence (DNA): TGTGCCAGCACCTACTCGGATGTAGGTATTGGGCCCCAGCATTTT. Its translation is CASTYSDVGIGPQHF.